The following is a T cell receptor (beta chain) sequence with its context. What it recognizes is unknown. The sample belongs to a study of shared clonotypes between healthy human individuals. Study-level results: Memory subsets generally showed lower estimated richness than naive subsets.

For every subset, genomic DNA was evenly distributed across several immunoSEQ plates. In replicate PCRs of sorted subsets, roughly 200 ng DNA, 29,000 or so T cell genomes, was used. Generated by immunoSEQ multiplex PCR, the TCRdb table keeps only in-frame clones and is missing some. The sample carries 400,000 to 600,000 clones, 90% to 96% recorded once. The CDR3 runs to 12 residues. CDR1 SNHLY and CDR2 FYNNEI come from the germline V gene. V is TRBV2 and J is TRBJ2-5, with D perhaps TRBD2 (5 bases). The J call may be incorrect, as the DNA end agrees better with TRBJ2-7. The sequencing input was naive CD4+ T cells sorted from blood. The subset is: CD45RA+ positively selected. The origin of this receptor is a woman in her twenties or thirties in good health. Here the CDR3 reads CASTGESYEQYF. In DNA form, the CDR3 reads TGTGCCAGCACCGGGGAGTCCTACGAGCAGTACTTC.